The 26 T cell receptor beta chains below come from one sample, sequenced in a study of blood T cells in healthy people across ages. A second PCR, run for roughly 7 to 11 cycles, used a sample-barcoded 5' primer plus a J-beta primer mix. TCRdb independently ran MiXCR on the 5' RACE reads; one entry per CDR3 protein. Here the sample spans about 1,000,000 distinct CDR3 sequences, 45% being singletons. Sequenced sample: blood. The receptors originated from a woman aged 60-70 years in good health.

The rearrangement uses TRBV3-1 and TRBJ1-3, with D hard to call. V lost 1 base and J 6 bases, leaving 19 bases between the germline ends. Germline V gene lookup returns CDR1 LGHDT and CDR2 YNNKEL (reference sequence). CDR3 length equals 17 residues. CDR3 amino acids: CASSQVFGTRPANTIYF. The CDR3 DNA is TGTGCCAGCAGCCAAGTTTTTGGAACCCGTCCGGCAAACACCATATATTTT.

Concerning this clonotype: Compared with germline, one end of the junction differs, possibly owing to a read error. The rearrangement uses TRBV25-1 and TRBJ2-7, with 9 positions matching TRBD2. Germline-derived CDR1 and CDR2 are MGHDK and SYGVNS. The CDR3 has 19 amino acids. In DNA form, the CDR3 reads TGTGCCAGCAGTGGGATTGGTATGGGAACTAGCGGGTTCTCCGACGAGCAGTACTTC. Its translation is CASSGIGMGTSGFSDEQYF.

On this clonotype: The junction departs from the called germline gene at one end, perhaps through a read error. CDR3 coding DNA: TGTGCCGGCAGTTACTCAGGGGTACACAATGAGCAGTTCTTC. This codes for CAGSYSGVHNEQFF. This chain connects TRBV6-5 to TRBJ2-1, with D perhaps matching TRBD1 (6 bases). The CDR3 has 14 amino acids. CDR1 and CDR2 from the germline V gene are MNHEY and SVGAGI.

With respect to this clonotype: A clone one base away is much larger, so this may be a read error. This chain links TRBV5-1 with TRBJ2-1; 8 bases agree with TRBD1. This CDR3 comprises 14 residues. Germline values: CDR1 SGHRS, CDR2 YFSETQ. The CDR3 sequence is CVSSLGTGRNEQFF. In DNA, the CDR3 is TGCGTCAGCAGCTTGGGGACAGGTCGCAATGAGCAGTTCTTC.

The V gene is TRBV12-3 or TRBV12-4, the J gene TRBJ2-5; D possibly corresponds to TRBD2 (5 bases). The ends were cut back, 3 bases at V and 11 bases at J, with 16 bases in the middle. This CDR3 spans 13 amino acids. The CDR3 nucleotides are TGTGCCAGCAGTTTGATGGGAGTAAATGAGCAGTACTTC. Translated, it gives CASSLMGVNEQYF.

This clonotype was seen a handful of times. The chain has TRBV3-1 and TRBJ2-7; D may match TRBD1 or TRBD2 (6 bases each). V gave up 4 bases and J gave up 1 base, with 17 bases separating them. The CDR3 length is 16 residues. Germline V gene data show CDR1 as LGHDT and CDR2 as YNNKEL (reference sequence). The CDR3 DNA is TGTGCCAGCAGCCCAGTCCGGGGGCTGCAGTCCTACGAGCAGTACTTC. This translates into CASSPVRGLQSYEQYF.

This sequence joins TRBV29-1 and TRBJ2-7, with D perhaps matching TRBD1 or TRBD2 (5 bases each). This CDR3 is built from 13 residues. The V and J ends lost 6 bases and 7 bases respectively, with 19 bases between them. CDR1 is SQVTM and CDR2 is ANQGSEA in the germline V gene. The CDR3 nucleotides read TGCAGCGTAGGGGCCGGACTTCCCAATGAGCAGTACTTC. Translated: CSVGAGLPNEQYF.

This chain connects TRBV12-3 or TRBV12-4 to TRBJ2-2; D is ambiguous. This CDR3 region has 16 residues. V lost 4 bases, J lost 0 bases, and 12 bases lay in between. The CDR3 here is CASSSYLKANTGELFF. The CDR3 DNA reads TGTGCCAGCAGTTCCTACTTAAAAGCGAACACCGGGGAGCTGTTTTTT.

V is TRBV7-6 and J is TRBJ2-5; 7 nucleotides match TRBD1. The DNA end is more similar to TRBJ2-7, so the J call may be wrong. The CDR3 sequence is 16 residues long. Germline V gene data show CDR1 as SGHVS and CDR2 as FNYEAQ. CDR3 residues: CASRGATGTAAYEQYF. The DNA of the CDR3 is TGTGCCAGCAGGGGGGCAACCGGGACAGCAGCCTACGAGCAGTACTTC.

A few counts support this clonotype. This chain uses TRBV7-3 with TRBJ2-3, with 7 bases aligning to TRBD2. The J segment lost 4 bases and the V segment lost 5 bases, leaving 12 bases of the junction unmatched. The germline gives CDR1 SGHTA, CDR2 FQGTGA. The CDR3 sequence is 16 residues long. CDR3 DNA: TGTGCCAGCAGCCTAGGGGCGGGAGTAGGTGCAGATACGCAGTATTTT. This encodes CASSLGAGVGADTQYF. The full variable domain, in which reference TRBV7-3 and TRBJ2-3 provide the parts outside the CDR3, is GAGVSQTPSNKVTEKGKYVELRCDPISGHTALYWYRQSLGQGPEFLIYFQGTGAADDSGLPNDRFFAVRPEGSVSTLKIQRTERGDSAVYLCASSLGAGVGADTQYFGPGTRLTVL.

Only a few counts were recorded for this clonotype. The chain employs TRBV6-6 and TRBJ2-1; D is unclear. V shed 10 bases and J shed 7 bases, with 14 bases lying between them. From germline, CDR1 is MNHNY and CDR2 SVGAGI (reference sequence). There are 12 residues in the CDR3. Written as DNA, the CDR3 is TGTGCCACGTCGGCGGTCTCAAATGAGCAGTTCTTC. As protein: CATSAVSNEQFF.

There are a few counts of this clonotype. One end of the junction is discordant with germline, which a read error may explain. V is TRBV5-1 and J is TRBJ2-5; TRBD1 aligns across 11 bases. The DNA matches TRBJ2-7 better at its end, which makes the J call doubtful. There are 14 residues in the CDR3. The germline gives CDR1 SGHRS, CDR2 YFSETQ. CDR3: CASSAGQGVYEQYF. In DNA form, the CDR3 reads TGTGCCAGCAGCGCGGGACAGGGGGTCTACGAGCAGTACTTC.

This chain connects TRBV20-1 to TRBJ2-7, with D perhaps TRBD2 (5 bases). Germline assignment: CDR1 DFQATT and CDR2 SNEGSKA (reference sequence). There are 18 residues in the CDR3. Trimming removed 3 bases from V and 4 bases from J, with 28 bases in between. DNA for the CDR3: TGCAGTGCTAGGAAACCCTCATCGGGGAAGGCGCTTATTTACGAGCAGTACTTC. Its protein product is CSARKPSSGKALIYEQYF.

There are a few counts of this clonotype. The chain recombines TRBV9 with TRBJ2-1, with D tentatively TRBD2 (5 bases). The CDR3 consists of 15 residues. Per germline, CDR1 SGDLS and CDR2 YYNGEE. Trimming stripped 0 bases from V and 2 bases from J, with 9 bases between. The CDR3 sequence: CASSVGAVPYNEQFF. DNA of the CDR3: TGTGCCAGCAGCGTAGGAGCGGTCCCCTACAATGAGCAGTTCTTC.

This rearrangement joins TRBV27 to TRBJ1-2, with a tentative D call TRBD1 (5 bases). The CDR3 sequence is 14 residues long. The germline V gene encodes CDR1 MNHEY and CDR2 SMNVEV (reference sequence). The ends were cut back, 2 bases at V and 4 bases at J, with 11 bases in the middle. In nucleotides, the CDR3 is TGTGCCAGCAGTTTACGTCTGGGGGGCTATGGCTACACCTTC. It codes for CASSLRLGGYGYTF.

This chain uses TRBV20-1 with TRBJ2-7; TRBD2 agrees at 9 bases. Per the germline V gene, CDR1 is DFQATT and CDR2 is SNEGSKA (reference sequence). J gave up 4 bases and V 2 bases, and 6 bases lay outside the gene matches. The CDR3 spans 14 residues. CDR3 sequence (DNA): TGCAGTGCTAGAATAGCGGGAGCTGGGTACGAGCAGTACTTC. As protein: CSARIAGAGYEQYF.

The chain combines TRBV10-3 with TRBJ2-5; D is unclear. V shed 2 bases and J shed 4 bases, with 5 bases lying between them. Germline V CDR1 and CDR2: ENHRY, SYGVKD. The CDR3 covers 12 residues. CDR3 protein: CAISEGIETQYF. CDR3 nucleotide sequence: TGTGCCATCAGTGAGGGAATAGAGACCCAGTACTTC.

The chain uses TRBV7-2 and TRBJ1-1; unclear D gene. CDR1 and CDR2 from the germline V gene are SGHTA and FQGNSA. Trimming left V 3 bases short and J 7 bases short, with 6 bases between. This CDR3 comprises 11 residues. CDR3 DNA: TGTGCCAGCAGCTTGTTGGTTGAAGCTTTCTTT. Translating it yields CASSLLVEAFF. Drawing the rest from reference TRBV7-2 and TRBJ1-1, the complete variable domain is GAGVSQSPSNKVTEKGKDVELRCDPISGHTALYWYRQSLGQGLEFLIYFQGNSAPDKSGLPSDRFSAERTGGSVSTLTIQRTQQEDSAVYLCASSLLVEAFFGQGTRLTVV.

The V and J genes are TRBV7-2 and TRBJ2-1; TRBD2 aligns across 13 bases. CDR3 length: 16 residues. Germline CDR1 and CDR2: SGHTA and FQGNSA. Unmatched junction bases numbered 5, after V lost 3 bases and J lost 6 bases. CDR3 residues: CASSFRGTSGINEQFF. CDR3 sequence (DNA): TGTGCCAGCAGCTTTAGGGGGACTAGCGGGATCAATGAGCAGTTCTTC. Supplemented by reference TRBV7-2 and TRBJ2-1, the full variable domain reads GAGVSQSPSNKVTEKGKDVELRCDPISGHTALYWYRQSLGQGLEFLIYFQGNSAPDKSGLPSDRFSAERTGGSVSTLTIQRTQQEDSAVYLCASSFRGTSGINEQFFGPGTRLTVL.

The chain uses TRBV7-8 and TRBJ2-7; perhaps D is TRBD1 or TRBD2 (5 bases each). Trimming took 4 bases from V and 0 from J, leaving 16 bases between them. This CDR3 spans 16 amino acids. CDR1 is SGHVS, CDR2 FQNEAQ, per germline. The DNA for the CDR3 is TGTGCCAGCAGCTCCTCTATACGAGGGGTCTCCTACGAGCAGTACTTC. It encodes CASSSSIRGVSYEQYF.

This clonotype was observed a few times. The chain combines TRBV4-2 with TRBJ2-1; D is perhaps TRBD2 (6 bases). Germline assignment: CDR1 LGHNA and CDR2 YNFKEQ. The V gene lost 6 bases and the J gene lost 1 base, with 16 bases spanning the gap. The CDR3 consists of 16 residues. The CDR3 DNA is TGTGCCAGCAGAACTAGCACCTTCGTTTCCTACAATGAGCAGTTCTTC. Amino acid sequence: CASRTSTFVSYNEQFF.

This clonotype was detected a few times. The rearrangement uses TRBV10-3 and TRBJ1-6; 10 bases map to TRBD1. Germline V lookup: CDR1 ENHRY, CDR2 SYGVKD. The V segment lost 3 bases and the J segment 7 bases; nucleotides outside the gene matches: 6. This CDR3 has 16 amino acids. The CDR3 region is CAISDPGQGWNSPLHF. The CDR3 DNA reads TGTGCCATCAGTGACCCGGGACAGGGGTGGAATTCACCCCTCCACTTT.

A word on this clonotype: With a much larger clone just one base away, this may be a read error. V usage is TRBV7-9 and J usage is TRBJ2-1; 11 bases are shared with TRBD2. TRBJ2-7 matches the DNA end more closely, so the J call is doubtful. CDR1 is SEHNR, CDR2 FQNEAQ, per germline (reference sequence). CDR3 length equals 15 residues. The DNA of the CDR3 is TGTGCCAGCAGCTCTAGCGGGAGGTCCTACAATGAGCAGTACTTC. Translation gives CASSSSGRSYNEQYF.

This clonotype was detected only a few times. The chain joins TRBV4-2 to TRBJ2-1; D may be TRBD2 (5 bases). Between the trimmed V and J ends, which lost 4 bases and 3 bases, there was a span of 16 bases. Germline values: CDR1 LGHNA, CDR2 YNFKEQ. The CDR3 consists of 16 residues. The CDR3 spells CASSLTPRDYYNEQFF. In DNA form, the CDR3 reads TGTGCCAGCAGCCTAACACCCCGCGACTACTACAATGAGCAGTTCTTC.

The chain links TRBV6-6 to TRBJ1-5; D is unclear. The CDR3 runs to 16 residues. CDR1 and CDR2 (germline): MNHNY, SVGAGI (reference sequence). V was trimmed by 7 bases and J by 6 bases, leaving 22 bases between them. The DNA of the CDR3 is TGTGCCAGCACCAACTTGACACCGGCGGGAGGTCAGCCCCAGCATTTT. It codes for CASTNLTPAGGQPQHF.

This clonotype was picked up a small number of times. V usage is TRBV12-5 and J usage is TRBJ2-4; no reliable D call. The tail of the sequence fits TRBJ2-7 better, so the J call may be wrong. This CDR3 spans 11 amino acids. Germline V gene sequence: CDR1 LGHNT, CDR2 FRNRAP. The CDR3 nucleotides read TGTGCTAGTAAACGTATAGACGAGCAGTACTTC. The encoded protein is CASKRIDEQYF.